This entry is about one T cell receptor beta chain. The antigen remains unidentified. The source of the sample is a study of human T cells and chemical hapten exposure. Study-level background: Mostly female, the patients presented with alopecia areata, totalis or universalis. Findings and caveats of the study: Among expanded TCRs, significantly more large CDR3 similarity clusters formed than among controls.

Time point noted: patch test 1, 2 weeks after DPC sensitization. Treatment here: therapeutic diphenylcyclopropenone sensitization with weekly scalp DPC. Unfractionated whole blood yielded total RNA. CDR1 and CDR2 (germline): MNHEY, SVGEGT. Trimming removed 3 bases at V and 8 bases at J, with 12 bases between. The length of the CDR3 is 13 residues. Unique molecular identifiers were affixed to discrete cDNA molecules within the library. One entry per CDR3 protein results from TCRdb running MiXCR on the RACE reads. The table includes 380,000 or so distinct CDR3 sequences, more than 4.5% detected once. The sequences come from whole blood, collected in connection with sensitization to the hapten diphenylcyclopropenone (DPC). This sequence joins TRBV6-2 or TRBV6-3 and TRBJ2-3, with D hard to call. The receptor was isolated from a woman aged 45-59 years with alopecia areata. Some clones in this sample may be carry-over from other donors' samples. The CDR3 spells CASSYGSSRTQYF. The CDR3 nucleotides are TGTGCCAGCAGTTATGGGTCATCTCGTACGCAGTATTTT.